Below, 20 T cell receptor beta chains from the same sample are listed, as sequenced in a study of CD4 and CD8 cells across lung adenocarcinoma regions. TCRdb ran MiXCR on the PCR reads and lists one entry per CDR3 protein. The data show roughly 25,000 distinct CDR3 sequences, with 53% seen just once and under 50% held by the top ten. Sequences were obtained from CD8+ T cells from the center of a lung tumor. Every receptor here comes from a male donor with lung adenocarcinoma. The CD4 and CD8 labels of this study may be unreliable.

J is TRBJ2-1 and V is TRBV6-5; TRBD2 matches 7 bases. CDR1 is MNHEY, CDR2 SVGAGI, per germline. The CDR3 is 18 amino acids. The V gene end was trimmed by 0 bases and the J gene end by 0 bases; junction bases not matched to a gene: 8. The CDR3 reads CASSYSRGGSGSYNEQFF. The CDR3 DNA reads TGTGCCAGCAGTTACTCGAGGGGCGGGAGTGGCTCCTACAATGAGCAGTTCTTC.

This clonotype was detected many times. This rearrangement joins TRBV3-1 to TRBJ2-1, with TRBD2 identical over 7 bases. Germline V gene data show CDR1 as LGHDT and CDR2 as YNNKEL (reference sequence). CDR3 length: 14 residues. Trimming cost V 1 base and J 9 bases; bases outside gene matches: 6. CDR3 in DNA: TGTGCCAGCAGCCAAGCCAGGTGGGGGGGTGAGCAGTTCTTC. The encoded protein is CASSQARWGGEQFF.

This clonotype was counted a few times. The rearrangement links TRBV6-1 to TRBJ2-1; 12 positions agree with TRBD2. The V and J ends lost 6 bases and 9 bases, in that order; junction bases with no gene match: 12. From germline, CDR1 is MNHNS and CDR2 SASEGT. This CDR3 region has 16 residues. The CDR3 bases are TGTGCCAGCAGAGCACTAGCGGGAGGACATCATAGTGAGCAGTTCTTC. Translated, it gives CASRALAGGHHSEQFF.

This clonotype appeared a single time. The chain couples TRBV6-1 to TRBJ2-1; possibly TRBD1 or TRBD2 for D (5 bases each). Judging by the DNA end, TRBJ2-5 fits better; the J call may be wrong. The CDR3 totals 17 residues. The germline gives CDR1 MNHNS, CDR2 SASEGT. The CDR3 DNA follows: TGTGCCAGCAGTGAAGCGAGCGTCTGGGGGATTGGAGAGACCCAGTACTTC. Translation: CASSEASVWGIGETQYF.

In its sample, this clonotype was seen many times. The chain recombines TRBV4-1 with TRBJ1-2; TRBD1 agrees at 7 bases. V lost 2 bases, J lost 4 bases, and 4 bases stayed unmatched. Germline CDR1 MGHRA, CDR2 YSYEKL. There are 14 residues in the CDR3. CDR3 sequence: CASSQQTGLYGYTF. DNA of the CDR3: TGCGCCAGCAGCCAACAGACAGGGCTCTATGGCTACACCTTC.

This sequence joins TRBV7-6 and TRBJ2-7; D possibly uses TRBD1 or TRBD2 (6 bases each). Near its end, the DNA agrees better with TRBJ2-1, so the J call may be wrong. Germline CDR1 and CDR2: SGHVS and FNYEAQ. The CDR3 covers 17 residues. The CDR3 reads CASSPPFGRGEGETQFF. The CDR3 bases are TGTGCCAGCAGCCCCCCTTTCGGGCGGGGCGAGGGGGAGACCCAGTTCTTC.

This clonotype was found many times. The gene calls are TRBV7-8 and TRBJ1-2; no definite D call. The length of the CDR3 is 13 residues. The germline V gene encodes CDR1 SGHVS and CDR2 FQNEAQ. Trimming took off 5 bases at V and 7 bases at J, with 14 bases between the two ends. The CDR3 nucleotides read TGTGCCAGCAGCCCTGGACTACGGGGTGGCTACACCTTC. Its translation: CASSPGLRGGYTF.

V gene TRBV25-1 combines with J gene TRBJ2-1; D call uncertain. Germline-derived CDR1 and CDR2 are MGHDK and SYGVNS. V lost 11 bases to trimming and J lost 0 bases, with 8 bases between them. This CDR3 has 12 residues. The CDR3 region is CASRSSYNEQFF. The CDR3 nucleotides are TGTGCCTCTAGGAGCTCCTACAATGAGCAGTTCTTC. Using reference TRBV25-1 and TRBJ2-1 for the parts outside the CDR3, the full variable domain is EADIYQTPRYLVIGTGKKITLECSQTMGHDKMYWYQQDPGMELHLIHYSYGVNSTEKGDLSSESTVSRIRTEHFPLTLESARPSHTSQYLCASRSSYNEQFFGPGTRLTVL.

Many counts were recorded for this clonotype. The chain is built from TRBV6-1 and TRBJ2-1; TRBD1 might be the D (5 bases). The DNA end favors TRBJ2-7, so the J call may be wrong. The CDR3 extends over 12 amino acids. Germline CDR1 is MNHNS and CDR2 is SASEGT. The CDR3 DNA reads TGTGCCAGCAGTGAGGCAGGGAACGAGCAGTACTTC. It is translated as CASSEAGNEQYF.

The chain recombines TRBV6-1 with TRBJ2-5; D not certain. Per the germline V gene, CDR1 is MNHNS and CDR2 is SASEGT. V was cut by 8 bases and J by 4 bases, with 8 bases left in between. CDR3 length: 11 residues. The CDR3 DNA reads as TGTGCCAGCCTATTCGTAGAGACCCAGTACTTC. As protein: CASLFVETQYF.

This clonotype was counted a few times. V usage is TRBV3-1 and J usage is TRBJ2-1, with D unresolved. The DNA end favors TRBJ2-7, so the J call may be wrong. From germline, CDR1 is LGHDT and CDR2 YNNKEL (reference sequence). This CDR3 is 15 amino acids long. The CDR3 loop is CASSQDGGRYYEQYF. CDR3 bases: TGTGCCAGCAGCCAAGACGGTGGCAGGTACTACGAGCAGTACTTC.

In its sample, this clonotype is medium-sized. The V call is TRBV27, the J call TRBJ2-3; a possible D gene is TRBD1 (5 bases). V dropped 7 bases and J dropped 0 bases, with 14 bases sitting between them. The CDR3 has 15 residues. In germline, CDR1 is MNHEY, CDR2 SMNVEV (reference sequence). In nucleotides, the CDR3 is TGTGCCAGCACCTTAGACAGAACTAGCACAGATACGCAGTATTTT. This sequence encodes CASTLDRTSTDTQYF.

The chain employs TRBV6-1 and TRBJ2-4, with D possibly matching TRBD2 (7 bases). Germline CDR1 is MNHNS and CDR2 is SASEGT. V gave up 0 bases and J gave up 13 bases, with 16 bases separating them. The CDR3 totals 14 residues. The CDR3 nucleotides are TGTGCCAGCAGTGAAGCAGGGGGGGCACAGGCCCAGTACTTC. Its translation is CASSEAGGAQAQYF.

This clonotype occurred many times. The gene calls are TRBV9 and TRBJ2-1; TRBD1 is a possible D gene (7 bases). The CDR3 runs 13 residues. Deletions cut 7 bases from V and 12 bases from J, with 20 bases between. Germline CDR1 is SGDLS and CDR2 is YYNGEE. The CDR3 spells CASGGGRAGGQFF. CDR3 nucleotide sequence: TGTGCCAGCGGAGGGGGCAGGGCAGGCGGGCAGTTCTTC. Variable domain in full (rest from reference TRBV9 and TRBJ2-1): DSGVTQTPKHLITATGQRVTLRCSPRSGDLSVYWYQQSLDQGLQFLIQYYNGEERAKGNILERFSAQQFPDLHSELNLSSLELGDSALYFCASGGGRAGGQFFGPGTRLTVL.

This clonotype was detected many times. The J gene is TRBJ2-1, the V gene TRBV5-1, with 13 bases lining up with TRBD2. Trimming removed 4 bases from V and 4 bases from J; junction bases left unmatched: 5. The CDR3 totals 16 residues. Germline CDR1 SGHRS, CDR2 YFSETQ. CDR3 loop: CASSGGGLAGYNEQFF. The CDR3 region has the DNA TGCGCCAGCAGCGGCGGGGGACTAGCGGGGTACAATGAGCAGTTCTTC. Drawing the rest from reference TRBV5-1 and TRBJ2-1, the complete variable domain is KAGVTQTPRYLIKTRGQQVTLSCSPISGHRSVSWYQQTPGQGLQFLFEYFSETQRNKGNFPGRFSGRQFSNSRSEMNVSTLELGDSALYLCASSGGGLAGYNEQFFGPGTRLTVL.

This clonotype was counted a few times. CDR3 protein: CASSFESVSYNEQYF. The DNA for the CDR3 is TGCGCCAGCAGCTTTGAGTCCGTATCCTACAATGAGCAGTACTTC. This chain uses TRBV5-1 with TRBJ2-5; no firm D call. The CDR3 length is 15 residues. The germline V gene encodes CDR1 SGHRS and CDR2 YFSETQ. V was pared by 2 bases and J by 11 bases, with 22 bases between.

The chain recombines TRBV6-1 with TRBJ2-1; tentatively, D is TRBD1 (6 bases). Germline-derived CDR1 and CDR2 are MNHNS and SASEGT. The V gene lost 2 bases and the J gene lost 0 bases, with 11 bases spanning the gap. The CDR3 sequence is 16 residues long. The CDR3 loop is CASSEWGQGSYNEQFF. The CDR3 coding sequence is TGTGCCAGCAGTGAATGGGGACAAGGCTCCTACAATGAGCAGTTCTTC.

Many counts were recorded for this clonotype. The chain carries TRBV12-3 or TRBV12-4 and TRBJ1-5; weak D call: TRBD1 (5 bases). The V end was cut by 5 bases, the J end by 2 bases, with 10 bases between. The CDR3 sequence is 14 residues long. CDR3 region: CASSGGTGNQPQHF. CDR3 DNA: TGTGCCAGCAGTGGGGGGACGGGCAATCAGCCCCAGCATTTT.

To note about this clonotype: At one boundary the junction diverges from the germline segment, which might be a read error. The chain has TRBV6-1 and TRBJ2-5; D tentatively reads TRBD1 or TRBD2 (6 bases each). The CDR3 spans 15 residues. The germline V gene encodes CDR1 MNHNS and CDR2 SASEGT. DNA of the CDR3: TGTGCCAGGGGTAACGGGGGCGGCGACCAAGATACCCAGTACTTC. Its protein product is CARGNGGGDQDTQYF.

Of note for this clonotype: One end of the junction fails to match germline, which may point to a read error. The V gene is TRBV6-1, the J gene TRBJ2-3; 10 positions match TRBD1. Germline V CDR1 and CDR2: MNHNS, SASEGT. The CDR3 contains 18 residues. CDR3 in DNA: TGTGCCAGCAGTGGCGGACAGGGGGGTATGAGAGCCAACTACACGCAGTATTTC. Translated: CASSGGQGGMRANYTQYF.